This paragraph covers one T cell receptor (beta chain) sequence. This record belongs to a study of blood T cell repertoires in COVID-19. The junction had 12 bases not matched to a gene; V was cut back by 10 bases and J by 5 bases. The CDR3 runs to 14 residues. Germline CDR1 is SGHRS and CDR2 is YFSETQ. Sequencing used immunoSEQ multiplex PCR; TCRdb keeps in-frame clones, though not all of them. Among around 60,000 clones listed, roughly 77% were seen once. Material for sequencing was peripheral blood. V usage is TRBV5-1 and J usage is TRBJ1-2; 9 nucleotides align to TRBD1. The clonotype originates from a man older than 75 with acute or convalescent COVID-19. The chain's CDR3 is CAPSTTGGVYGYTF. DNA for the CDR3: TGCGCCCCCAGCACGACAGGGGGGGTATATGGCTACACCTTC. Together with reference TRBV5-1 and TRBJ1-2, the CDR3 gives the full variable domain: KAGVTQTPRYLIKTRGQQVTLSCSPISGHRSVSWYQQTPGQGLQFLFEYFSETQRNKGNFPGRFSGRQFSNSRSEMNVSTLELGDSALYLCAPSTTGGVYGYTFGSGTRLTVV.